A single sample is the source of the 25 T cell receptor beta chains below, sequenced in a study of cytomegalovirus exposure and HLA in healthy donors. The primer mix had 60 Vbeta and 13 Jbeta primers. Method: immunoSEQ multiplex PCR; TCRdb's copy keeps in-frame clones and lacks some. The repertoire holds about 130,000 clones, around 69% seen once, with approximately 2.6% in the top ten. The material sequenced was PBMCs. These TCRs come from a human donor in good health.

This clone came up once. This rearrangement joins TRBV29-1 to TRBJ1-2; 8 bases align to TRBD1. Germline lookup yields CDR1 SQVTM and CDR2 ANQGSEA. Trimming took 6 bases from V and 2 from J; bases not matched to a gene: 8. The CDR3 extends over 14 amino acids. Here the CDR3 reads CSVGGTGNNYGYTF. The DNA of the CDR3 is TGCAGCGTCGGGGGGACAGGAAACAACTATGGCTACACCTTC. The complete variable domain, with remaining parts taken from reference TRBV29-1 and TRBJ1-2, reads SAVISQKPSRDICQRGTSLTIQCQVDSQVTMMFWYRQQPGQSLTLIATANQGSEATYESGFVIDKFPISRPNLTFSTLTVSNMSPEDSSIYLCSVGGTGNNYGYTFGSGTRLTVV.

The V and J genes are TRBV27 and TRBJ1-5, with a weak D call TRBD1 (6 bases). Germline-derived CDR1 and CDR2 are MNHEY and SMNVEV (reference sequence). This CDR3 region has 12 residues. V gave up 6 bases and J gave up 10 bases, with 13 bases separating them. CDR3 sequence (DNA): TGTGCCAGCAGGACAGGTTTAGGTCCCCAGCATTTT. It yields the protein CASRTGLGPQHF.

The V call is TRBV19, the J call TRBJ2-1; 10 nucleotides match TRBD1. This CDR3 is built from 15 residues. V trimming: 3 bases; J trimming: 4 bases; junction bases outside the gene matches: 3. The germline CDR1 and CDR2 sequences are LNHDA and SQIVND (reference sequence). CDR3 nucleotide sequence: TGTGCCAGTAGTATCCGGGACAGGGGTTACAATGAGCAGTTCTTC. Amino acids: CASSIRDRGYNEQFF.

This clone was recorded a few times. The rearrangement joins TRBV19 to TRBJ1-2; 9 bases are a match to TRBD1. This CDR3 is 14 amino acids long. After removal of 2 bases from V and 8 bases from J, the junction contained 6 bases not matched to a gene. The germline V gene has CDR1 LNHDA and CDR2 SQIVND (reference sequence). Here the CDR3 DNA reads TGTGCCAGTAGTATATTACAGGGGGCGCCCGGCTACACCTTC. Protein product: CASSILQGAPGYTF.

The chain has TRBV7-6 and TRBJ2-6; D gene uncertain. The V gene lost 1 base and the J gene lost 4 bases, with 8 bases spanning the gap. CDR3 length: 15 residues. The V gene's germline CDR1 is SGHVS and CDR2 FNYEAQ. The CDR3 DNA sequence: TGTGCCAGCAGCTTAGGGGCGCACGGGGCCAACGTCCTGACTTTC. The encoded protein is CASSLGAHGANVLTF.

The gene calls are TRBV6-5 and TRBJ2-7; tentative D call: TRBD1 (5 bases). The V end lost 6 bases, the J end lost 6 bases, and 12 bases lay between the germline ends. The length of the CDR3 is 12 residues. CDR1 and CDR2 from the germline V gene are MNHEY and SVGAGI. The CDR3 here is CASSPRQSEQYF. In DNA, the CDR3 is TGTGCCAGCAGCCCCCGACAGAGCGAGCAGTACTTC.

A note on this clone: The junction shows a germline mismatch at one end, possibly a read error. CDR3 DNA: TGTGCCGGCAGTTACTCGCCAGGAGGTGAAAAACTGTTTTTT. This gives the protein CAGSYSPGGEKLFF. The chain links TRBV6-5 to TRBJ1-4, with D uncertain. There are 14 residues in the CDR3. Germline V gives CDR1 MNHEY, CDR2 SVGAGI.

The gene calls are TRBV30 and TRBJ2-7, with 7 bases fitting TRBD1. V was pared by 6 bases and J by 5 bases, with 10 bases of the junction left unmatched. There are 13 residues in the CDR3. Germline V gene sequence: CDR1 GTSNPN, CDR2 SVGIG (reference sequence). The CDR3 bases are TGTGCCTGCGACAGGGCTTCGGACGACGAGCAGTACTTC. This translates into CACDRASDDEQYF.

This rearrangement joins TRBV19 to TRBJ2-2; 9 positions match TRBD2. The CDR3 is made up of 16 amino acids. The V and J ends lost 3 bases and 7 bases, in that order; junction bases with no gene match: 9. Germline CDR1 and CDR2: LNHDA and SQIVND (reference sequence). The CDR3 sequence: CASSITSGGRGGELFF. The CDR3 DNA follows: TGTGCCAGTAGTATCACCAGCGGGGGGCGCGGCGGGGAGCTGTTTTTT.

V and J are TRBV7-8 and TRBJ1-5; D uncertain. Germline CDR1 reads SGHVS; CDR2 reads FQNEAQ. This CDR3 contains 15 residues. The V end was cut by 6 bases, the J end by 6 bases, with 18 bases between. CDR3 DNA: TGTGCCAGCAGTATGGAGGGTCCCGGGATTCAGCCCCAGCATTTT. Its protein is CASSMEGPGIQPQHF.

V and J are TRBV5-4 and TRBJ1-5, with D tentatively TRBD1 (6 bases). The CDR3 length is 14 residues. From germline, CDR1 is SGHNT and CDR2 YYREEE (reference sequence). The ends were cut back, 1 base at V and 4 bases at J, with 9 bases in the middle. CDR3 nucleotide sequence: TGTGCCAGCAGCTTGTGGCAGGGGAATCAGCCCCAGCATTTT. Translation gives CASSLWQGNQPQHF.

The V and J genes are TRBV19 and TRBJ2-1, with D possibly matching TRBD2 (6 bases). This CDR3 is 15 amino acids long. CDR1 is LNHDA and CDR2 is SQIVND in the germline V gene (reference sequence). V lost 4 bases, J lost 4 bases, and 14 bases lay in between. The CDR3 coding sequence is TGTGCCAGTAGTACCCCTCCCGGAGGGTACAATGAGCAGTTCTTC. Amino acids: CASSTPPGGYNEQFF.

The rearrangement uses TRBV15 and TRBJ2-2; no firm D call. The V gene lost 5 bases and the J gene lost 4 bases, with 14 bases spanning the gap. Per the germline V gene, CDR1 is LNHNV and CDR2 is YYDKDF (reference sequence). The length of the CDR3 is 15 residues. The CDR3 nucleotides read TGTGCCACCAGCTCCGATCTCCTAGTCACCGGGGAGCTGTTTTTT. It encodes CATSSDLLVTGELFF.

The V gene is TRBV15, the J gene TRBJ2-2; possible D gene TRBD2, 6 bases. The CDR3 covers 13 residues. The V and J ends lost 4 bases and 5 bases respectively, with 8 bases between them. Germline V CDR1 and CDR2: LNHNV, YYDKDF (reference sequence). The CDR3, as DNA: TGTGCCACCAGCACGGGGAGGACCGGGGAGCTGTTTTTT. This translates into CATSTGRTGELFF.

The chain's CDR3 is CASRRGLGYTF. As DNA, the CDR3 is TGTGCCAGCAGGAGGGGGCTTGGCTACACCTTC. This chain uses TRBV6-6 with TRBJ1-2, with TRBD1 matching over 7 bases. This CDR3 region has 11 residues. J gave up 7 bases and V 6 bases, and 2 bases lay outside the gene matches. Germline CDR1 MNHNY, CDR2 SVGAGI (reference sequence).

On this clone itself: The junction departs from the called germline gene at one end, perhaps through a read error. The CDR3 DNA follows: TGTGCCAGCAGCTTGGAAATAGCGAGAAACAATGAGCAGCTCTTC. This gives the protein CASSLEIARNNEQLF. V usage is TRBV5-4 and J usage is TRBJ2-1; D possibly corresponds to TRBD2 (5 bases). Germline V gene lookup returns CDR1 SGHNT and CDR2 YYREEE (reference sequence). The CDR3 is 15 amino acids.

V and J are TRBV2 and TRBJ1-2; TRBD1 matches 9 bases. V trimming: 4 bases; J trimming: 2 bases; junction bases outside the gene matches: 2. The germline V gene encodes CDR1 SNHLY and CDR2 FYNNEI. The CDR3 runs to 14 residues. CDR3 DNA: TGTGCCAGCAGTGCGGGACAGGGCAACTATGGCTACACCTTC. This codes for CASSAGQGNYGYTF.

Sample share makes this clone large. The chain has TRBV19 and TRBJ2-7, with 8 bases fitting TRBD1. Germline values: CDR1 LNHDA, CDR2 SQIVND (reference sequence). This CDR3 has 15 residues. V lost 2 bases to trimming and J lost 5 bases; unmatched junction nucleotides: 8. The CDR3 nucleotides are TGTGCCAGTAGTATACAGGCACAGGGGGGACACGAGCAGTACTTC. Translation gives CASSIQAQGGHEQYF.

This chain joins TRBV11-3 and TRBJ1-3; D is possibly TRBD1 (5 bases). V was pared by 5 bases and J by 5 bases, with 16 bases between. The CDR3 is 15 residues long. CDR1 and CDR2 (germline): SGHNT, YENEEA. The CDR3 DNA sequence: TGTGCCAGCAGCCTAGGGGTATGGCGGCGAAACACCATATATTTT. This translates into CASSLGVWRRNTIYF.

The chain couples TRBV18 to TRBJ1-5; the match to TRBD1 covers 9 bases. There are 20 residues in the CDR3. From germline, CDR1 is KGHSH and CDR2 LQKENI. Unmatched junction bases numbered 25, after V lost 11 bases and J lost 2 bases. The CDR3 DNA follows: TGTGCCTACTCATCCGAGGGCGGGACAGGGACTTCATCTGGCAATCAGCCCCAGCATTTT. Translation gives CAYSSEGGTGTSSGNQPQHF.

In this sample, this clone turned up once. The V call is TRBV7-8, the J call TRBJ2-1, with D maybe TRBD1 (5 bases). This CDR3 comprises 15 residues. From germline, CDR1 is SGHVS and CDR2 FQNEAQ. V was cut by 5 bases and J by 0 bases, with 11 bases left in between. CDR3 protein: CASSRYRSSYNEQFF. The CDR3 region has the DNA TGTGCCAGCAGCAGGTACAGGAGCTCCTACAATGAGCAGTTCTTC.

V is TRBV6-5 and J is TRBJ2-6; the D gene is possibly TRBD1 (6 bases). CDR1 is MNHEY and CDR2 is SVGAGI in the germline V gene. The V end lost 10 bases, the J end lost 0 bases, and 13 bases lay between the germline ends. The CDR3 has 15 residues. The CDR3 coding sequence is TGTGCCACCCAGGGACACCACTCTGGGGCCAACGTCCTGACTTTC. Translation gives CATQGHHSGANVLTF.

This clone was seen a few times. The chain is built from TRBV28 and TRBJ1-1; a possible D gene is TRBD1 (6 bases). From germline, CDR1 is MDHEN and CDR2 SYDVKM. This CDR3 contains 13 residues. Trimming stripped 3 bases from V and 4 bases from J, with 9 bases between. The CDR3 reads CASSFGRGTEAFF. Here the CDR3 DNA reads TGTGCCAGCAGTTTTGGCAGGGGCACTGAAGCTTTCTTT.

The genes are TRBV7-2 and TRBJ2-2, with 10 bases that match TRBD1. The CDR3 is made up of 18 amino acids. CDR1 is SGHTA, CDR2 FQGNSA, per germline. The junction had 11 bases not matched to a gene; V was cut back by 1 base and J by 6 bases. CDR3 sequence: CASSLVPGQGWGAGELFF. Here the CDR3 DNA reads TGTGCCAGCAGCTTAGTTCCGGGACAGGGGTGGGGTGCCGGGGAGCTGTTTTTT.

The chain employs TRBV7-2 and TRBJ2-3; TRBD2 is a possible D gene (7 bases). Germline V lookup: CDR1 SGHTA, CDR2 FQGNSA. The CDR3 has 17 residues. The V and J ends lost 2 bases and 4 bases respectively, with 19 bases between them. The CDR3 sequence is CASSLREAGAGADTQYF. In nucleotides, the CDR3 is TGTGCCAGCAGCTTACGGGAGGCGGGGGCCGGCGCAGATACGCAGTATTTT.